This T cell receptor beta chain is from a study of T cell responses to AZD1222 COVID-19 vaccine. Notes on the study in general: An increase in Spike-specific TCR breadth and depth was observed after two AZD1222 doses. All repertoire sampling was performed exclusively after the peak T cell response.

The junction had 7 bases not matched to a gene; V was cut back by 1 base and J by 7 bases. Germline loops: CDR1 KGHDR, CDR2 SFDVKD. The CDR3 has 18 residues. Only in-frame clones appear in the TCRdb table, and some are missing; sequencing was by immunoSEQ multiplex PCR. Seen here are around 130,000 clones, about 89% observed once, and the top ten hold around 8%. On this clone: Its antigen is still unknown.

This receptor was obtained from an adult who received the MenACWY meningococcal vaccine as a control. The sample was peripheral blood, taken 28 days after the second dose of the MenACWY control vaccine. The chain uses TRBV24-1 and TRBJ2-1; 15 bases line up with TRBD2. The CDR3 region has the DNA TGTGCCACCAGTGATTTCGGTGCGGGACTAGCGGGGGGAAATGAGCAGTTCTTC. It codes for CATSDFGAGLAGGNEQFF.